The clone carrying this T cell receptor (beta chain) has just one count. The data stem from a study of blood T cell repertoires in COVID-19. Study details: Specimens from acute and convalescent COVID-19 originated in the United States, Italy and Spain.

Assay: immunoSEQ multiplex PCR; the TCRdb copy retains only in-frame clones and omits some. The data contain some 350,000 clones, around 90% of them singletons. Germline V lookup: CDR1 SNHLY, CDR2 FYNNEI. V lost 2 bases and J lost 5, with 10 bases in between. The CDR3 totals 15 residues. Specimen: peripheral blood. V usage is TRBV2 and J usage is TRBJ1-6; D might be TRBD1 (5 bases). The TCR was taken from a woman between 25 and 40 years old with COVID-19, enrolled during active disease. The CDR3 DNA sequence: TGTGCCAGCAGTGAATCTAACAGGAATAATTCACCCCTCCACTTT. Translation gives CASSESNRNNSPLHF.